Below are 13 T cell receptor beta chains sequenced from a single sample in a study of Ad26.COV2.S vaccination and SARS-CoV-2 variants. The treatment denotes: around 19 received Ad26.COV2.S at low or high dose, single or two shots; five or six received placebo; per-sample allocation not given. Sample collection was performed on day 63 after the first vaccine or placebo injection. Here immunoSEQ multiplex PCR was the method, and the copy in TCRdb shows in-frame clones only, minus some. This table has around 420,000 clones, around 87% appearing once. Sample: peripheral blood, taken in a trial of Ad26.COV2.S vaccine versus placebo. These TCRs come from a person aged 18 to 59 who received the Ad26.COV2.S COVID-19 vaccine or a placebo.

The J gene is TRBJ1-5, the V gene TRBV3-1 (or the pseudogene TRBV3-2); D call uncertain. Germline loops: CDR1 LGHDT, CDR2 YNNKEL (reference sequence). The ends were cut back, 2 bases at V and 1 base at J, with 6 bases in the middle. The CDR3 loop spans 14 amino acids. CDR3 protein: CASSQRQSNQPQHF. CDR3 nucleotides: TGTGCCAGCAGCCAACGCCAGAGCAATCAGCCCCAGCATTTT.

The CDR3 loop is CASSTLSGTVGQETQYF. For the CDR3, the DNA is TGTGCCAGTAGTACGCTATCTGGAACAGTTGGACAAGAGACCCAGTACTTC. The J gene is TRBJ2-5, the V gene TRBV19; no definite D call. CDR1 and CDR2 (germline): LNHDA, SQIVND (reference sequence). The CDR3 is made up of 17 amino acids. Deletions cut 4 bases from V and 2 bases from J, with 20 bases between.

Regarding this clone: The sample contains more than one DNA sequence encoding this CDR3. This rearrangement joins TRBV28 to TRBJ2-3; 11 nucleotides align to TRBD2. Germline assignment: CDR1 MDHEN and CDR2 SYDVKM. V lost 5 bases, J lost 2 bases, and 6 bases stayed unmatched. This CDR3 region has 16 residues. The CDR3 DNA reads TGTGCCAGCAGTGTAACTAGCGGGGGTACCACAGATACGCAGTATTTT. This sequence encodes CASSVTSGGTTDTQYF.

The chain couples TRBV28 to TRBJ1-5, with TRBD1 as a possible D gene (6 bases). Germline V gives CDR1 MDHEN, CDR2 SYDVKM. CDR3 length: 14 residues. Trimming took off 2 bases at V and 6 bases at J, with 11 bases between the two ends. The DNA of the CDR3 is TGTGCCAGCAGTTTAAGGGGGGGTTCTCAGCCCCAGCATTTT. Translation: CASSLRGGSQPQHF.

The chain couples TRBV27 to TRBJ1-1, with D hard to call. The germline V and J ends were trimmed by 4 bases and 3 bases, with 6 bases remaining between them. Germline assignment: CDR1 MNHEY and CDR2 SMNVEV (reference sequence). There are 12 residues in the CDR3. Here the CDR3 DNA reads TGTGCCAGCAGTTCACTTTACACTGAAGCTTTCTTT. It yields the protein CASSSLYTEAFF.

V is TRBV28 and J is TRBJ2-3, with 7 bases matching TRBD2. V lost 2 bases and J lost 4; bases outside the gene matches: 9. This CDR3 comprises 16 residues. The V gene's germline CDR1 is MDHEN and CDR2 SYDVKM. DNA for the CDR3: TGTGCCAGCAGTTTAGGAGTAGGGAGGGGACCAGATACGCAGTATTTT. Translating gives CASSLGVGRGPDTQYF.

The rearrangement links TRBV5-5 to TRBJ2-3; D perhaps matches TRBD2 (6 bases). CDR3 length: 19 amino acids. Germline CDR1 and CDR2: SGHKS and YYEKEE (reference sequence). With 0 bases removed from V and 1 base from J, the gap between germline ends came to 21 bases. The CDR3 nucleotides are TGTGCCAGCAGCTTGGTGGGGTTTGGAGGAGGGGTCCGCACAGATACGCAGTATTTT. Translated: CASSLVGFGGGVRTDTQYF.

In the case of this clone: This CDR3 is also generated by other DNA sequences in the sample. This rearrangement joins TRBV12-3 or TRBV12-4 to TRBJ2-1; unclear D gene. The CDR3 loop spans 11 amino acids. V was shortened by 1 base and J by 10 bases, with 5 bases between the two germline ends. CDR3 amino acids: CASSLGREQFF. The CDR3 DNA reads as TGTGCCAGCAGTTTAGGCAGGGAGCAGTTCTTC.

This chain links TRBV11-2 with TRBJ1-6; D possibly corresponds to TRBD1 (5 bases). CDR1 and CDR2 from the germline V gene are SGHAT and FQNNGV. V was pared by 5 bases and J by 10 bases, with 18 bases between. This CDR3 has 15 amino acids. The CDR3 DNA is TGTGCCAGCAGCAGCACCGGGGGACGCGGGTCACCCCTCCACTTT. This gives the protein CASSSTGGRGSPLHF.

This chain links TRBV19 with TRBJ2-3; possibly TRBD1 for D (6 bases). CDR1 is LNHDA and CDR2 is SQIVND in the germline V gene (reference sequence). The germline V and J ends were trimmed by 5 bases and 4 bases, with 10 bases remaining between them. This CDR3 spans 13 amino acids. The CDR3 DNA reads TGTGCCAGTAGTCTTCAGGGGTCAGATACGCAGTATTTT. Amino acid sequence: CASSLQGSDTQYF.

This chain's CDR3 is CAWGGQGSGTQYF. DNA for the CDR3: TGTGCCTGGGGGGGACAGGGTTCAGGGACCCAGTACTTC. The rearrangement uses TRBV30 and TRBJ2-5; 9 bases align to TRBD1. Germline trimming cut 5 bases from V and 7 bases from J; bases unmatched to any gene: 8. Germline assignment: CDR1 GTSNPN and CDR2 SVGIG (reference sequence). The CDR3 is 13 residues long.

This chain uses TRBV30 with TRBJ1-2; TRBD1 is a possible D gene (6 bases). The germline CDR1 and CDR2 sequences are GTSNPN and SVGIG (reference sequence). V shed 1 base and J shed 4 bases, with 16 bases lying between them. CDR3 length: 15 residues. CDR3 nucleotide sequence: TGTGCCTGGAGTGGGCGCAGGGGTTTGGTCTATGGCTACACCTTC. Its protein product is CAWSGRRGLVYGYTF.

In nucleotides, the CDR3 is TGTGCCAGCAGTTTATCTACCTCCGGGGAGACCCAGTACTTC. Its translation: CASSLSTSGETQYF. The chain joins TRBV28 to TRBJ2-5, with no clear D. Trimming took 1 base from V and 5 from J, leaving 11 bases between them. Germline lookup yields CDR1 MDHEN and CDR2 SYDVKM. The CDR3 runs to 14 residues.